One T cell receptor (beta chain) is described in this entry. The antigen is not known. Individual cDNA molecules received unique molecular identifiers during library preparation. TCRdb recomputed calls from the 5' RACE reads with MiXCR, one row per CDR3 protein. The sample lists tens of thousands of distinct CDR3 sequences, 10% to 15% seen once, with around 4.5% in the top ten. The record originates from a study of early T cells in non-severe SARS-CoV-2 infection. Across the study: Chains were unpaired, as sequencing was done on bulk RNA from unsorted whole blood. Findings and caveats of the study: Database matching using VDJdb favored anti-spike CD8 responses, with private and CD4 specificities left missing.

Sequenced: whole blood. The receptor was isolated from an adult who was a healthcare worker with PCR-confirmed SARS-CoV-2 infection or an uninfected control (not recorded which).

DNA of the CDR3: TGTGCCAGCAGTTTTACGGGGCTTCAGCCCCAGCATTTT. It specifies CASSFTGLQPQHF. V and J are TRBV27 and TRBJ1-5; weak D call: TRBD1 (5 bases). CDR3 length: 13 amino acids. Germline CDR1 and CDR2: MNHEY and SMNVEV (reference sequence). Trimming cost V 3 bases and J 6 bases, with 9 bases left between them.